These 23 T cell receptor beta chains share one sample of origin, sequenced in a study of shared T cell receptors in the human thymus. Profiling relied on immunoSEQ multiplex PCR, and the TCRdb table lists in-frame clones only, not all of them. This table holds hundreds of thousands of clones, approximately 95% found once. Sequenced sample: thymocytes. The origin of the receptors is a human donor.

The chain recombines TRBV27 with TRBJ2-7; TRBD1 is a possible D gene (6 bases). Germline lookup yields CDR1 MNHEY and CDR2 SMNVEV (reference sequence). Trimming cost V 6 bases and J 6 bases, with 15 bases left between them. The CDR3 is made up of 13 amino acids. The CDR3 DNA reads as TGTGCCAGCAGACGATCAGGGGTATCCGAGCAGTACTTC. Its translation is CASRRSGVSEQYF.

V gene TRBV4-2 combines with J gene TRBJ2-7; D might be TRBD1 or TRBD2, each matching 5 bases. The CDR3 covers 21 residues. V was clipped by 4 bases and J by 0 bases, with 31 bases between them. Germline CDR1 and CDR2: LGHNA and YNFKEQ. The CDR3 sequence: CASSPPYPAGCRDHLSYEQYF. The CDR3 DNA follows: TGTGCCAGCAGCCCCCCATACCCGGCAGGGTGCCGGGACCACCTCTCCTACGAGCAGTACTTC.

The chain carries TRBV5-1 and TRBJ2-7, with TRBD1 matching over 7 bases. Germline V gene sequence: CDR1 SGHRS, CDR2 YFSETQ. The CDR3 consists of 18 residues. V dropped 1 base and J dropped 0; count of bases not matched to a gene: 13. CDR3 protein: CASSLKKGHRGSSYEQYF. The CDR3 nucleotides read TGCGCCAGCAGCTTGAAAAAAGGGCACAGGGGTAGCTCCTACGAGCAGTACTTC.

The chain joins TRBV6-5 to TRBJ2-4; D not certain. The V gene's germline CDR1 is MNHEY and CDR2 SVGAGI. V was cut by 2 bases and J by 15 bases, with 11 bases left in between. The CDR3 has 11 amino acids. CDR3 loop: CASSYKGCRYF. Here the CDR3 DNA reads TGTGCCAGCAGTTACAAAGGGTGTAGGTACTTC.

The chain combines TRBV28 with TRBJ2-7, with D possibly matching TRBD1 (6 bases). V shed 5 bases and J shed 4 bases, with 15 bases lying between them. The CDR3 has 14 amino acids. Germline CDR1 reads MDHEN; CDR2 reads SYDVKM. This chain's CDR3 is CASSPRGEVYEQYF. CDR3 DNA: TGTGCCAGCAGTCCCAGGGGAGAGGTTTACGAGCAGTACTTC.

V gene TRBV28 combines with J gene TRBJ2-1, with a possible D match to TRBD1 (7 bases). Trimming removed 1 base from V and 8 bases from J, with 24 bases in between. The CDR3 length is 18 residues. Germline V gives CDR1 MDHEN, CDR2 SYDVKM. CDR3 sequence: CASSLLSEGAEWHHEQFF. As DNA, the CDR3 is TGTGCCAGCAGTTTATTGTCGGAGGGGGCCGAATGGCACCATGAGCAGTTCTTC.

This clone was counted a few times. The gene calls are TRBV28 and TRBJ2-7, with 7 bases lining up with TRBD1. The CDR3 contains 15 residues. Trimming took 6 bases from V and 6 from J; bases not matched to a gene: 14. The germline V gene encodes CDR1 MDHEN and CDR2 SYDVKM. The chain's CDR3 is CASSVAAGGSSEQYF. The CDR3 DNA follows: TGTGCCAGCAGCGTTGCGGCAGGGGGAAGTAGCGAGCAGTACTTC.

The chain has TRBV10-1 and TRBJ2-3; 10 nucleotides match TRBD2. Germline assignment: CDR1 WNHNN and CDR2 SYGVQD (reference sequence). The J segment lost 4 bases and the V segment lost 3 bases, leaving 4 bases of the junction unmatched. The CDR3 is made up of 15 amino acids. The CDR3 region is CASSESAGGPDTQYF. CDR3 DNA: TGCGCCAGCAGTGAATCAGCGGGAGGGCCAGATACGCAGTATTTT.

This CDR3 reads CASSDPAGITGELFF. CDR3 in DNA: TGTGCCAGCAGTGATCCCGCAGGGATCACCGGGGAGCTGTTTTTT. The genes are TRBV25-1 and TRBJ2-2; D is perhaps TRBD1 (5 bases). V was shortened by 3 bases and J by 4 bases, with 12 bases between the two germline ends. This CDR3 has 15 amino acids. CDR1 is MGHDK, CDR2 SYGVNS, per germline.

The chain employs TRBV5-4 and TRBJ2-7; TRBD2 matches 12 bases. V was clipped by 4 bases and J by 4 bases; unmatched bases: 12. Germline V gene lookup returns CDR1 SGHNT and CDR2 YYREEE (reference sequence). The CDR3 sequence is 17 residues long. The CDR3 region is CASSPSGTSGFWYEQYF. The CDR3 DNA sequence: TGTGCCAGCAGCCCCTCGGGGACTAGCGGGTTTTGGTACGAGCAGTACTTC.

The chain employs TRBV11-2 and TRBJ1-1; tentatively, D is TRBD1 (6 bases). Deletions cut 6 bases from V and 4 bases from J, with 21 bases between. Per germline, CDR1 SGHAT and CDR2 FQNNGV. CDR3 length: 16 amino acids. The CDR3 here is CASRLYLRGRFTEAFF. The CDR3 nucleotides read TGTGCCAGCAGGTTGTACCTCAGGGGTAGGTTCACTGAAGCTTTCTTT.

This chain links TRBV28 with TRBJ1-5; D not certain. The CDR3 has 16 residues. V dropped 8 bases and J dropped 2 bases, with 19 bases sitting between them. Germline CDR1 MDHEN, CDR2 SYDVKM. The CDR3 bases are TGTGCCAGCCTCGGTTTGGGGTCCGACGGCAATCAGCCCCAGCATTTT. As protein: CASLGLGSDGNQPQHF.

The genes are TRBV7-2 and TRBJ2-3, with 9 bases identical to TRBD2. V lost 5 bases, J lost 3 bases, and 6 bases stayed unmatched. CDR1 and CDR2 (germline): SGHTA, FQGNSA. The CDR3 is 15 amino acids. This CDR3 reads CASSQLAGWTDTQYF. CDR3 DNA: TGTGCCAGCAGCCAGCTAGCGGGATGGACAGATACGCAGTATTTT. The variable domain in full, completed from reference TRBV7-2 and TRBJ2-3, reads GAGVSQSPSNKVTEKGKDVELRCDPISGHTALYWYRQSLGQGLEFLIYFQGNSAPDKSGLPSDRFSAERTGGSVSTLTIQRTQQEDSAVYLCASSQLAGWTDTQYFGPGTRLTVL.

This clone was found once. The chain combines TRBV9 with TRBJ2-1, with 12 bases aligning to TRBD2. V lost 4 bases, J lost 8 bases, and 22 bases stayed unmatched. This CDR3 region has 20 residues. Germline V gene lookup returns CDR1 SGDLS and CDR2 YYNGEE. The CDR3 loop reads CASSSPGLAGIRVPEDEQFF. The CDR3 DNA reads TGTGCCAGCAGCTCACCGGGACTAGCGGGTATAAGGGTGCCAGAGGATGAGCAGTTCTTC.

The chain is built from TRBV6-4 and TRBJ2-2; TRBD1 agrees at 10 bases. The CDR3 spans 15 residues. Germline CDR1 reads MRHNA; CDR2 reads SNTAGT. Trimming at V came to 5 bases and at J to 6 bases, leaving 6 bases not matched to a gene. The CDR3 loop reads CASSSDRGPPGELFF. The CDR3 DNA follows: TGTGCCAGCAGTTCCGACAGGGGGCCGCCCGGGGAGCTGTTTTTT.

This clone occurred once. This chain joins TRBV5-4 and TRBJ2-3; TRBD2 aligns across 7 bases. Trimming took 5 bases from V and 2 from J; bases not matched to a gene: 8. The CDR3 extends over 15 amino acids. CDR1 is SGHNT, CDR2 YYREEE, per germline (reference sequence). The CDR3 protein is CASRSSGSNTDTQYF. In DNA, the CDR3 is TGTGCCAGCAGGTCTAGCGGAAGCAACACAGATACGCAGTATTTT.

This rearrangement joins TRBV4-1 to TRBJ2-1, with a tentative D call TRBD2 (6 bases). Looked up from germline, CDR1 is MGHRA and CDR2 is YSYEKL. Trimming left V 3 bases short and J 2 bases short, with 14 bases between. This CDR3 region has 16 residues. The CDR3 nucleotides are TGCGCCAGCAGCCAGGCCCCCGGGAGTCCCTACAATGAGCAGTTCTTC. Its translation: CASSQAPGSPYNEQFF.

With respect to this clone: Other DNA sequences in this specimen translate into the identical CDR3. The gene calls are TRBV28 and TRBJ2-3; no firm D call. This CDR3 contains 12 residues. The V end was cut by 5 bases, the J end by 2 bases, with 5 bases between. The germline V gene encodes CDR1 MDHEN and CDR2 SYDVKM. The chain's CDR3 is CASSPNTDTQYF. In DNA form, the CDR3 reads TGTGCCAGCAGTCCAAACACAGATACGCAGTATTTT.

This clone was observed once. The chain combines TRBV14 with TRBJ2-3; maybe TRBD1 (5 bases). V was pared by 4 bases and J by 6 bases, with 20 bases between. Germline loops: CDR1 SGHDN, CDR2 FVKESK. This CDR3 has 16 residues. CDR3 amino acids: CASSPRVVGEWDTQYF. The CDR3 DNA is TGTGCCAGCAGCCCCAGGGTGGTAGGGGAATGGGATACGCAGTATTTT.

The genes are TRBV7-9 and TRBJ1-5; D is undetermined. V lost 0 bases and J lost 5, with 23 bases in between. The CDR3 length is 19 residues. Germline V gene data show CDR1 as SEHNR and CDR2 as FQNEAQ (reference sequence). The CDR3 coding sequence is TGTGCCAGCAGCTTAGCAATAGCTTCGTCGAAGGGAACCCATCAGCCCCAGCATTTT. Translation gives CASSLAIASSKGTHQPQHF. The full variable domain, with the rest looked up from reference TRBV7-9 and TRBJ1-5, is DTGVSQNPRHKITKRGQNVTFRCDPISEHNRLYWYRQTLGQGPEFLTYFQNEAQLEKSRLLSDRFSAERPKGSFSTLEIQRTEQGDSAMYLCASSLAIASSKGTHQPQHFGDGTRLSIL.

V gene TRBV19 combines with J gene TRBJ2-1; 9 bases are shared with TRBD2. The CDR3 is made up of 16 amino acids. Per the germline V gene, CDR1 is LNHDA and CDR2 is SQIVND (reference sequence). V shed 2 bases, J shed 4 bases, and the junction held 6 bases outside the gene matches. CDR3 sequence: CASSITEREVYNEQFF. For the CDR3, the DNA is TGTGCCAGTAGTATAACCGAGCGGGAGGTGTACAATGAGCAGTTCTTC.

The rearrangement uses TRBV27 and TRBJ2-1; a possible D gene is TRBD1 (6 bases). Germline CDR1 is MNHEY and CDR2 is SMNVEV (reference sequence). The V end lost 6 bases, the J end lost 0 bases, and 18 bases lay between the germline ends. The CDR3 is 17 residues long. This CDR3 is CASSIPGQISSYNEQFF. The CDR3 nucleotides are TGTGCCAGCAGCATACCGGGACAAATCAGCTCCTACAATGAGCAGTTCTTC.

V is TRBV7-4 and J is TRBJ2-5; tentatively, D is TRBD1 (5 bases). Trimming removed 1 base at V and 3 bases at J, with 6 bases between. Looked up from germline, CDR1 is SGHVT and CDR2 is SQSDAQ. This CDR3 region has 13 residues. The CDR3 sequence: CASSLEQEETQYF. Written as DNA, the CDR3 is TGTGCCAGCAGCTTAGAACAGGAAGAGACCCAGTACTTC.